Detailed here is one T cell receptor beta chain. The target antigen is unknown. Quantitative molecular-barcoded 5'-RACE generated the TCR beta libraries. TCRdb fed the 5' RACE reads into MiXCR, producing one record per CDR3 protein. The sample contains around 450,000 distinct CDR3 sequences, 20% to 30% of which appear only once. These data originate in a study of CD8 T cells in ankylosing spondylitis. General study points: Matched ankylosing spondylitis synovial fluid reportedly showed significant enrichment of disease-linked clones. Disease-linked clones displayed a CD8+ phenotype and appeared relatively rarely in peripheral blood. Ankylosing spondylitis blood seemed to carry a telltale TCR beta motif made of about 8 highly homologous variants.

The V end lost 2 bases, the J end lost 0 bases, and 5 bases lay between the germline ends. The CDR3 length is 14 residues. Germline CDR1 MNHNS, CDR2 SASEGT. This receptor was identified in a male donor with ankylosing spondylitis. Sequencing was performed on blood, either unsorted or a sorted T cell fraction (not recorded which). V and J are TRBV6-1 and TRBJ1-5; D ambiguous. The CDR3 spells CASSEQDSNQPQHF. The CDR3 DNA sequence: TGTGCCAGCAGTGAACAGGATAGCAATCAGCCCCAGCATTTT.